The 26 T cell receptor beta chains below were found in one sample sequenced in a study of naive and memory T cell subsets. Two oligonucleotides, mixed equimolar, formed the beta constant-region primer covering TRBC1 and TRBC2. From the UMI-ligation and nested PCR reads, TCRdb called clonotypes with MiXCR, one entry per CDR3 protein. This table has roughly 98,000 distinct CDR3 sequences, over 7% appearing once. Sequenced input: central memory CD4+ T cells from blood. Every receptor here comes from a human donor in good health.

By share of the sample, this clonotype is medium-sized (0.01 to 0.1%). The chain recombines TRBV12-3 or TRBV12-4 with TRBJ1-1; D gene uncertain. The V and J ends lost 7 bases and 0 bases respectively, with 12 bases between them. This CDR3 is built from 14 residues. The CDR3 protein is CASNHRRMNTEAFF. Written as DNA, the CDR3 is TGTGCCAGCAATCACCGCAGAATGAACACTGAAGCTTTCTTT.

About this clonotype: A much bigger clone sits one base away, suggesting this may be a read error. J is TRBJ2-7 and V is TRBV20-1; D might be TRBD2 (6 bases). The CDR3 extends over 15 amino acids. Germline CDR1 is DFQATT and CDR2 is SNEGSKA (reference sequence). The CDR3 spells CSARDPLLAAYEQYF. The CDR3 bases are TGCAGTGCTCGAGACCCCTTACTAGCCGCCTACGAGCAGTACTTC.

This clonotype was recorded at least ten times. The V and J genes are TRBV6-2 or TRBV6-3 and TRBJ1-5, with 8 bases identical to TRBD1. V was clipped by 5 bases and J by 3 bases; unmatched bases: 6. The CDR3 has 15 residues. CDR1 is MNHEY, CDR2 SVGEGT, per germline. The CDR3 bases are TGTGCCAGCAGTCCCCCGACAGGGGACAATCAGCCCCAGCATTTT. Residues: CASSPPTGDNQPQHF.

This clonotype was detected many times. This chain links TRBV28 with TRBJ2-7; 8 nucleotides line up with TRBD1. Looked up from germline, CDR1 is MDHEN and CDR2 is SYDVKM. The CDR3 spans 15 residues. J lost 2 bases, V lost 5 bases, and 8 bases had no gene match. CDR3 residues: CASSNIRDRPYEQYF. The DNA for the CDR3 is TGTGCCAGCAGTAATATCCGGGACAGGCCCTACGAGCAGTACTTC.

This clonotype occurred many times. The chain has TRBV20-1 and TRBJ2-1, with TRBD1 matching 9 bases. Germline lookup yields CDR1 DFQATT and CDR2 SNEGSKA (reference sequence). CDR3 length equals 15 residues. With 6 bases clipped from V and 0 bases from J, the junction kept 6 bases outside the gene matches. The CDR3 bases are TGCAGTGCAAGGACAGGGGCGAACTCCTACAATGAGCAGTTCTTC. It codes for CSARTGANSYNEQFF.

This clonotype was seen more than once but under ten times. The rearrangement joins TRBV7-2 to TRBJ1-3, with 7 bases lining up with TRBD1. The J segment lost 0 bases and the V segment lost 5 bases, leaving 4 bases of the junction unmatched. The V gene's germline CDR1 is SGHTA and CDR2 FQGNSA. The CDR3 covers 15 residues. The CDR3 DNA is TGTGCCAGCAGCCCCGCAGGGGGCTCTGGAAACACCATATATTTT. It codes for CASSPAGGSGNTIYF.

The J gene is TRBJ2-7, the V gene TRBV5-6; D ambiguous. V was clipped by 4 bases and J by 6 bases, with 8 bases between them. The CDR3 is 11 amino acids. In germline, CDR1 is SGHDT, CDR2 YYEEEE. CDR3 nucleotides: TGTGCCAGCAGCCTGAGCTTCGAGCAGTACTTC. Amino acids: CASSLSFEQYF.

The genes are TRBV18 and TRBJ1-3; D is ambiguous. The CDR3 covers 14 residues. Looked up from germline, CDR1 is KGHSH and CDR2 is LQKENI. With 3 bases removed from V and 1 base from J, the gap between germline ends came to 7 bases. This CDR3 reads CASSPSFSGNTIYF. CDR3 sequence (DNA): TGTGCCAGCTCACCCTCCTTTTCTGGAAACACCATATATTTT.

This clonotype was counted at least ten times. V usage is TRBV18 and J usage is TRBJ1-1; D might be TRBD1 (5 bases). Germline-derived CDR1 and CDR2 are KGHSH and LQKENI. This CDR3 contains 13 residues. V was pared by 6 bases and J by 4 bases, with 12 bases between. This chain's CDR3 is CASSLQGGTEAFF. CDR3 nucleotides: TGTGCCAGCTCCCTCCAGGGAGGCACTGAAGCTTTCTTT.

Ten or more counts support this clonotype. The V and J genes are TRBV20-1 and TRBJ1-1, with D possibly TRBD1 on 5 matching bases. CDR3 length equals 15 residues. Looked up from germline, CDR1 is DFQATT and CDR2 is SNEGSKA (reference sequence). V was clipped by 3 bases and J by 1 base, with 15 bases between them. The DNA of the CDR3 is TGCAGTGCTAGGCAGGGTCACCTCCCGAACACTGAAGCTTTCTTT. This sequence encodes CSARQGHLPNTEAFF.

J is TRBJ1-2 and V is TRBV19; a possible D gene is TRBD1 (6 bases). Trimming took 1 base from V and 5 from J, leaving 8 bases between them. The germline V gene has CDR1 LNHDA and CDR2 SQIVND (reference sequence). The CDR3 totals 13 residues. As DNA, the CDR3 is TGTGCCAGTAGTATAGGACAGGTGTATGGCTACACCTTC. Amino acid sequence: CASSIGQVYGYTF.

There are many counts of this clonotype. The chain combines TRBV29-1 with TRBJ1-1, with D uncertain. Trimming stripped 3 bases from V and 13 bases from J, with 12 bases between. The V gene's germline CDR1 is SQVTM and CDR2 ANQGSEA. The CDR3 loop spans 10 amino acids. CDR3 sequence reads: CSVDQSGLFF. In DNA, the CDR3 is TGCAGCGTTGACCAAAGCGGGCTTTTCTTT. Supplemented by reference TRBV29-1 and TRBJ1-1, the full variable domain reads SAVISQKPSRDICQRGTSLTIQCQVDSQVTMMFWYRQQPGQSLTLIATANQGSEATYESGFVIDKFPISRPNLTFSTLTVSNMSPEDSSIYLCSVDQSGLFFGQGTRLTVV.

V gene TRBV3-1 combines with J gene TRBJ1-2; a possible D gene is TRBD1 (5 bases). V was clipped by 1 base and J by 7 bases, with 7 bases between them. CDR3 length: 12 amino acids. Per germline, CDR1 LGHDT and CDR2 YNNKEL (reference sequence). Here the CDR3 DNA reads TGTGCCAGCAGCCAAGTTGGGGGTGGCTACACCTTC. This translates into CASSQVGGGYTF.

In this sample, this clonotype turned up many times. The chain links TRBV29-1 to TRBJ2-6; D ambiguous. Per the germline V gene, CDR1 is SQVTM and CDR2 is ANQGSEA. The CDR3 is 12 residues long. Trimming pared 4 bases from V and 1 base from J, leaving 2 bases between. CDR3 in DNA: TGCAGCGTTGGGTCTGGGGCCAACGTCCTGACTTTC. It is translated as CSVGSGANVLTF. The entire variable domain, with the rest obtained from reference TRBV29-1 and TRBJ2-6, is as follows: SAVISQKPSRDICQRGTSLTIQCQVDSQVTMMFWYRQQPGQSLTLIATANQGSEATYESGFVIDKFPISRPNLTFSTLTVSNMSPEDSSIYLCSVGSGANVLTFGAGSRLTVL.

This clonotype was picked up many times. The V and J genes are TRBV7-2 and TRBJ2-7, with D perhaps matching TRBD1 (5 bases). The CDR3 extends over 15 amino acids. Germline CDR1 and CDR2: SGHTA and FQGNSA. The V end was cut by 5 bases, the J end by 2 bases, with 16 bases between. The CDR3 here is CASSAFGQKAYEQYF. CDR3 nucleotides: TGTGCCAGCAGCGCTTTCGGACAAAAAGCCTACGAGCAGTACTTC.

This clonotype was counted at least ten times. The chain combines TRBV18 with TRBJ1-1; D is uncertain. In germline, CDR1 is KGHSH, CDR2 LQKENI. V shed 3 bases and J shed 1 base, with 15 bases lying between them. The CDR3 consists of 16 residues. The CDR3 nucleotides are TGTGCCAGCTCACCGGGCCGCAGCCCCACGAACACTGAAGCTTTCTTT. Its protein product is CASSPGRSPTNTEAFF.

The chain uses TRBV18 and TRBJ2-1; possibly TRBD1 for D (5 bases). V was cut by 3 bases and J by 8 bases, with 11 bases left in between. The CDR3 totals 13 residues. Germline V gives CDR1 KGHSH, CDR2 LQKENI. The CDR3 region is CASSPDQGYEQFF. CDR3 bases: TGTGCCAGCTCACCGGACCAGGGCTATGAGCAGTTCTTC.

A few counts support this clonotype. The chain has TRBV15 and TRBJ2-3, with 9 bases lining up with TRBD2. The V gene's germline CDR1 is LNHNV and CDR2 YYDKDF (reference sequence). The CDR3 extends over 16 amino acids. Unmatched junction bases numbered 8, after V lost 3 bases and J lost 4 bases. CDR3 sequence: CATSSMLAGIADTQYF. CDR3 DNA sequence: TGTGCCACCAGCAGCATGCTAGCGGGGATCGCAGATACGCAGTATTTT.

Many counts were recorded for this clonotype. CDR3 in amino acids: CASSPRDTPNYGYTF. The CDR3 DNA reads as TGCGCCAGCAGCCCCAGGGACACCCCTAACTATGGCTACACCTTC. The chain recombines TRBV5-1 with TRBJ1-2, with D perhaps TRBD1 (6 bases). Looked up from germline, CDR1 is SGHRS and CDR2 is YFSETQ. V lost 4 bases and J 0 bases, leaving 13 bases between the germline ends. The CDR3 spans 15 residues.

The table lists this clonotype with many counts. V is TRBV20-1 and J is TRBJ2-5, with 8 bases fitting TRBD2. In germline, CDR1 is DFQATT, CDR2 SNEGSKA (reference sequence). The CDR3 loop spans 15 amino acids. Germline trimming cut 3 bases from V and 7 bases from J; bases unmatched to any gene: 13. CDR3 DNA: TGCAGTGCTAGCCCGTCCTTAGCGGGATTGGGGACCCAGTACTTC. Encoded protein: CSASPSLAGLGTQYF.

The chain carries TRBV20-1 and TRBJ2-3, with TRBD1 matching 8 bases. The CDR3 contains 14 residues. The V gene end was trimmed by 1 base and the J gene end by 7 bases; junction bases not matched to a gene: 7. The V gene's germline CDR1 is DFQATT and CDR2 SNEGSKA (reference sequence). The CDR3: CSARAGTGYNTQYF. The DNA of the CDR3 is TGCAGTGCTAGAGCGGGGACAGGATACAATACGCAGTATTTT.

The CDR3 bases are TGCGCCAGCAGCCACAGACTAGCAGCAAACACCGGGGAGCTGTTTTTT. Its translation: CASSHRLAANTGELFF. The genes are TRBV5-1 and TRBJ2-2; TRBD2 matches at 7 bases. CDR1 is SGHRS, CDR2 YFSETQ, per germline. The CDR3 runs 16 residues. Losses at the gene ends were 4 bases for V and 2 bases for J; bases not matched to a gene: 8. Together with reference TRBV5-1 and TRBJ2-2, the CDR3 gives the full variable domain: KAGVTQTPRYLIKTRGQQVTLSCSPISGHRSVSWYQQTPGQGLQFLFEYFSETQRNKGNFPGRFSGRQFSNSRSEMNVSTLELGDSALYLCASSHRLAANTGELFFGEGSRLTVL.

In its sample, this clonotype was seen many times. V usage is TRBV18 and J usage is TRBJ2-6; D is ambiguous. The germline V and J ends were trimmed by 0 bases and 5 bases, with 5 bases remaining between them. CDR1 and CDR2 from the germline V gene are KGHSH and LQKENI. The CDR3 consists of 14 residues. The CDR3 is CASSPPSRANVLTF. CDR3 nucleotides: TGTGCCAGCTCACCACCAAGCAGGGCCAACGTCCTGACTTTC.

This clonotype was found many times. J is TRBJ1-3 and V is TRBV9; D not certain. Trimming stripped 4 bases from V and 4 bases from J, with 6 bases between. CDR3 length equals 12 residues. From germline, CDR1 is SGDLS and CDR2 YYNGEE. CDR3 DNA sequence: TGTGCCAGCAGCCCAGCAGGAAACACCATATATTTT. Protein product: CASSPAGNTIYF.

Comments on this clonotype: The CDR3 does not end in the conserved phenylalanine or tryptophan, so this is likely a read error. No DNA is shown, since the ends of the CDR3 on it are uncertain; the CDR3 is the one TCRdb lists. V is TRBV7-9 and J is TRBJ2-7; the D call in the table, TRBD1, was not verified against the DNA. Germline CDR1 reads SEHNR; CDR2 reads FQNEAQ (reference sequence). Ends included, the CDR3 has 9 residues. This CDR3 reads CASRPGRLI.

This clonotype has only a few counts. The J gene is TRBJ2-7, the V gene TRBV4-2; D possibly corresponds to TRBD2 (6 bases). CDR3 size: 16 residues. Germline V gene sequence: CDR1 LGHNA, CDR2 YNFKEQ. V shed 3 bases and J shed 1 base, with 16 bases lying between them. Here the CDR3 DNA reads TGTGCCAGCAGCCATGATCCTAGCGAAAGATCCTACGAGCAGTACTTC. It codes for CASSHDPSERSYEQYF.